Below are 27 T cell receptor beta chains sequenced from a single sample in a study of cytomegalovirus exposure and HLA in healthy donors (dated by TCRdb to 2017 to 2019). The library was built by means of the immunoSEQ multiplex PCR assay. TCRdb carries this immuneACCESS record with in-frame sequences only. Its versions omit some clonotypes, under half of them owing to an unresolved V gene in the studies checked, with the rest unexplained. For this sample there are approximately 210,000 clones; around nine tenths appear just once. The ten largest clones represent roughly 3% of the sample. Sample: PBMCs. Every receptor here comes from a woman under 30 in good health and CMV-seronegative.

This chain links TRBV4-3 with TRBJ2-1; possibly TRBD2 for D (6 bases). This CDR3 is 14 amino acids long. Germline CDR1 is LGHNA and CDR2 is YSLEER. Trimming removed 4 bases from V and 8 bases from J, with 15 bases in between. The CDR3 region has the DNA TGCGCCAGCAGCCCGCGGGATGGGGTCGATGAGCAGTTCTTC. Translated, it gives CASSPRDGVDEQFF.

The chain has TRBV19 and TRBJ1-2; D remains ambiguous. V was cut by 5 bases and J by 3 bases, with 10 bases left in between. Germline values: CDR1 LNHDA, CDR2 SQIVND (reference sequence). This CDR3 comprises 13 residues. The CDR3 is CASSPGVYYGYTF. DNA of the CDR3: TGTGCCAGTAGTCCCGGGGTTTACTATGGCTACACCTTC.

This CDR3 reads CASSSSLHGSRYEQYF. The CDR3 region has the DNA TGTGCCAGCAGCTCCTCCCTTCACGGGAGTCGGTACGAGCAGTACTTC. This chain connects TRBV11-2 to TRBJ2-7; TRBD2 might be the D (6 bases). The CDR3 is made up of 16 amino acids. Germline loops: CDR1 SGHAT, CDR2 FQNNGV. V lost 4 bases to trimming and J lost 4 bases, with 20 bases between them.

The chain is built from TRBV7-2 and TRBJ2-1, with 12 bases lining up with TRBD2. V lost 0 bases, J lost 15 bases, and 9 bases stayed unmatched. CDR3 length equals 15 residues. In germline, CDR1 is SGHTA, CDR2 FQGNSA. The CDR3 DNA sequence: TGTGCCAGCAGCTTAGCTCGGACTAGCGGGAAGGGAACGTTCTTC. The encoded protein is CASSLARTSGKGTFF.

The CDR3 nucleotides are TGCGCCAGCAGCTTGGATGGGACAGCCCGAGCCTACGAGCAGTACTTC. Amino acids: CASSLDGTARAYEQYF. The chain combines TRBV5-1 with TRBJ2-7; 7 bases are a match to TRBD1. With 0 bases clipped from V and 2 bases from J, the junction kept 8 bases outside the gene matches. This CDR3 has 16 amino acids. CDR1 is SGHRS, CDR2 YFSETQ, per germline. Drawing the rest from reference TRBV5-1 and TRBJ2-7, the complete variable domain is KAGVTQTPRYLIKTRGQQVTLSCSPISGHRSVSWYQQTPGQGLQFLFEYFSETQRNKGNFPGRFSGRQFSNSRSEMNVSTLELGDSALYLCASSLDGTARAYEQYFGPGTRLTVT.

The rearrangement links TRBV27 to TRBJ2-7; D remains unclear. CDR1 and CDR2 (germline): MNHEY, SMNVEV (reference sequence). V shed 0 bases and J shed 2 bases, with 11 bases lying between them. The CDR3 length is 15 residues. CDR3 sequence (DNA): TGTGCCAGCAGTTTATCGCACCAGGTCCCCTACGAGCAGTACTTC. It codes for CASSLSHQVPYEQYF.

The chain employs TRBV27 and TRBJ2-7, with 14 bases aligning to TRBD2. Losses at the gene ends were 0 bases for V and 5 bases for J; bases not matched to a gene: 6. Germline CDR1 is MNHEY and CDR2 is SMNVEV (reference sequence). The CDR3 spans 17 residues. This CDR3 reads CASSLSGLAGARDEQYF. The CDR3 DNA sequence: TGTGCCAGCAGTTTATCGGGACTAGCGGGAGCGAGGGACGAGCAGTACTTC.

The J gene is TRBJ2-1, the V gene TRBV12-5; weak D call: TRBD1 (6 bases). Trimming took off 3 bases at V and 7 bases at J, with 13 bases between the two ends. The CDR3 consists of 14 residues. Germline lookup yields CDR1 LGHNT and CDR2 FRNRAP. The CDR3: CASGFTLTGNEQFF. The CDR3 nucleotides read TGTGCTAGTGGTTTCACGTTAACAGGGAATGAGCAGTTCTTC.

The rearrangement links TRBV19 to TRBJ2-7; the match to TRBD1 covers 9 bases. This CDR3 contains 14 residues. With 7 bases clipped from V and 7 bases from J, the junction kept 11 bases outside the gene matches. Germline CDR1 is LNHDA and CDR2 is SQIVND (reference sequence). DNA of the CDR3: TGTGCCAGTACCTCCCGGACAGGGGTGAAAGAGCAGTACTTC. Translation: CASTSRTGVKEQYF.

This chain's CDR3 is CATSRDRAGVEAGYTF. Here the CDR3 DNA reads TGTGCCACCAGCAGAGATAGGGCAGGGGTTGAGGCTGGCTACACCTTC. The V gene is TRBV15, the J gene TRBJ1-2; possibly TRBD1 for D (6 bases). CDR1 and CDR2 (germline): LNHNV, YYDKDF (reference sequence). The ends were cut back, 0 bases at V and 7 bases at J, with 18 bases in the middle. CDR3 size: 16 residues.

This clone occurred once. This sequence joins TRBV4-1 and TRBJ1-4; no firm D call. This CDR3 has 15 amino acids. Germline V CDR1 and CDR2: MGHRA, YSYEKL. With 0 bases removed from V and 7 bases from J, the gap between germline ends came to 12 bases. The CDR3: CASSQDPTRGEKLFF. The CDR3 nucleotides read TGCGCCAGCAGCCAAGATCCCACCCGGGGTGAAAAACTGTTTTTT.

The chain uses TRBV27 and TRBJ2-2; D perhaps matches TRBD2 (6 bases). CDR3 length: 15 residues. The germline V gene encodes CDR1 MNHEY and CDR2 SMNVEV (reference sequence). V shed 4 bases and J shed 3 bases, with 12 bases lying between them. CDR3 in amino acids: CASSSPGLHTGELFF. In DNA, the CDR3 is TGTGCCAGCAGTTCACCGGGACTTCACACCGGGGAGCTGTTTTTT.

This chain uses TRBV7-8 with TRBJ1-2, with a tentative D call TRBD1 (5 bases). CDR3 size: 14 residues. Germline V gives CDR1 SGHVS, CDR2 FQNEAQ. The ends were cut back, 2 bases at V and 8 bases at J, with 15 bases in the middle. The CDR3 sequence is CASSLSGAGSGYTF. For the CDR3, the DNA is TGTGCCAGCAGCTTATCCGGGGCGGGGAGCGGCTACACCTTC.

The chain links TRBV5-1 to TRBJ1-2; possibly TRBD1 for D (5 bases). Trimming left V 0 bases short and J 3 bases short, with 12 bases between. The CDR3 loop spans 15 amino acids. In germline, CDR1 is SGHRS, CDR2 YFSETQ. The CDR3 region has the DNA TGCGCCAGCAGCTTGGCGGGGGGTCTTGACTATGGCTACACCTTC. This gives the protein CASSLAGGLDYGYTF.

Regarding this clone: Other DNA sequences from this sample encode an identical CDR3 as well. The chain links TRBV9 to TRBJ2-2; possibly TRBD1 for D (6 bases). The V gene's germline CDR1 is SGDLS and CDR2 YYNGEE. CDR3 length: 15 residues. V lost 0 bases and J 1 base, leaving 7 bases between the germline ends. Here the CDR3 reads CASSVGGGNTGELFF. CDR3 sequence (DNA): TGTGCCAGCAGCGTAGGAGGGGGGAACACCGGGGAGCTGTTTTTT.

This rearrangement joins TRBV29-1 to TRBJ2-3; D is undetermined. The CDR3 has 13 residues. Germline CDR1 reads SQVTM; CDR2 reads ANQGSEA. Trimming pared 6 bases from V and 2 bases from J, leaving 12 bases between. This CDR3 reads CSVNPTSTDTQYF. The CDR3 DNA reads TGCAGCGTGAATCCTACCTCCACAGATACGCAGTATTTT.

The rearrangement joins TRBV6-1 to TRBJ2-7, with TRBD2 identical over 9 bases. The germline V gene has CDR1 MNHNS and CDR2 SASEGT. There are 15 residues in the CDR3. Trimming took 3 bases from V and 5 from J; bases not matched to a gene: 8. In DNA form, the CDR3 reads TGTGCCAGCAGTGACGAGATAGGGACTAGCAACGAGCAGTACTTC. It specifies CASSDEIGTSNEQYF.

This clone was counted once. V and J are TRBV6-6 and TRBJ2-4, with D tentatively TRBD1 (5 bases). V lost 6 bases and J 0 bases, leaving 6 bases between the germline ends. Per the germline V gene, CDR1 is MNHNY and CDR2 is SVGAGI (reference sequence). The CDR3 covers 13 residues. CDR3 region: CASRDRAKNIQYF. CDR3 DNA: TGTGCCAGCAGAGACAGAGCCAAAAACATTCAGTACTTC.

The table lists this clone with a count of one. Here the CDR3 reads CASSRTGKSSQETQYF. In DNA form, the CDR3 reads TGTGCCAGTAGTCGTACAGGGAAGTCCTCACAAGAGACCCAGTACTTC. The chain has TRBV19 and TRBJ2-5; maybe TRBD1 (6 bases). The germline gives CDR1 LNHDA, CDR2 SQIVND (reference sequence). Between the trimmed V and J ends, which lost 5 bases and 2 bases, there was a span of 18 bases. The CDR3 is 16 amino acids.

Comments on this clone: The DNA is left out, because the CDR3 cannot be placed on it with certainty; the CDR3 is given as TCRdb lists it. The CDR3 sequence: CASSLGFGQGAYF. The chain links TRBV7-3 to TRBJ2-3; TRBD1, as called in the table, went unchecked against the DNA. The germline V gene encodes CDR1 SGHTA and CDR2 FQGTGA. Termini included, the CDR3 measures 13 amino acids.

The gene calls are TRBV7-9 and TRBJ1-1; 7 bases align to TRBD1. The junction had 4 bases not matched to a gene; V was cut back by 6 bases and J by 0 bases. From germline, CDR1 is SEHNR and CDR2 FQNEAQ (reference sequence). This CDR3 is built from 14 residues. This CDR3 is CASSTTGLNTEAFF. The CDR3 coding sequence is TGTGCCAGCAGTACGACAGGGTTGAACACTGAAGCTTTCTTT.

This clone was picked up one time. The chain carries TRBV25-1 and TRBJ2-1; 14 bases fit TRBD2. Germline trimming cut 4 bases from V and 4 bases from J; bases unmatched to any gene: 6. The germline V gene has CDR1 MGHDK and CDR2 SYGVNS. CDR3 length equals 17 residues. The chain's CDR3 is CASSVTSGRGIYNEQFF. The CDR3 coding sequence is TGTGCCAGCAGTGTGACTAGCGGGAGGGGAATTTACAATGAGCAGTTCTTC.

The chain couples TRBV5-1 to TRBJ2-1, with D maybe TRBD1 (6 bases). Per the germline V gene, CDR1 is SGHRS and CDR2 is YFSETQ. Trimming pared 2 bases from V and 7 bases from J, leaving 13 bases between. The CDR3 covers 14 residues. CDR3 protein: CASSFRPQGNEQFF. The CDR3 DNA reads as TGCGCCAGCAGCTTTCGCCCACAGGGAAATGAGCAGTTCTTC.

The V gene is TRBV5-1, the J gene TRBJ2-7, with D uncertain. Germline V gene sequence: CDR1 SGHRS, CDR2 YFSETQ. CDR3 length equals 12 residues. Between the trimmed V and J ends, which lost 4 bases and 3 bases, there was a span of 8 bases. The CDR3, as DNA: TGCGCCAGCAGCCATCCTAGCTACGAGCAGTACTTC. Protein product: CASSHPSYEQYF.

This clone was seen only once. The CDR3 spells CAWAGGVGTDTQYF. The CDR3 bases are TGTGCCTGGGCAGGGGGCGTGGGCACAGATACGCAGTATTTT. The gene calls are TRBV30 and TRBJ2-3; 8 positions agree with TRBD1. V was pared by 5 bases and J by 1 base, with 5 bases of the junction left unmatched. Germline loops: CDR1 GTSNPN, CDR2 SVGIG (reference sequence). CDR3 length: 14 amino acids.

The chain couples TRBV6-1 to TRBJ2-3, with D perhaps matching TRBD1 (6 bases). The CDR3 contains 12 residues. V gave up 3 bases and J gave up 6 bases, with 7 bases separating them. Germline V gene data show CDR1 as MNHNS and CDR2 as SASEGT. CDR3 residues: CASSEQGDTQYF. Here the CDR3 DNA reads TGTGCCAGCAGTGAGCAGGGGGATACGCAGTATTTT.

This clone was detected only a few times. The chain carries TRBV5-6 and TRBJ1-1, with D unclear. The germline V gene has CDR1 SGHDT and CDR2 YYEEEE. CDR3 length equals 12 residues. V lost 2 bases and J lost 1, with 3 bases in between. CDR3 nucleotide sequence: TGTGCCAGCAGCTTCGGGAACACTGAAGCTTTCTTT. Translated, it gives CASSFGNTEAFF. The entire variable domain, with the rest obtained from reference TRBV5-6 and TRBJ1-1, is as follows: DAGVTQSPTHLIKTRGQQVTLRCSPKSGHDTVSWYQQALGQGPQFIFQYYEEEERQRGNFPDRFSGHQFPNYSSELNVNALLLGDSALYLCASSFGNTEAFFGQGTRLTVV.